The 8 T cell receptor beta chains reported below all come from one sample, sequenced in a study of T cell responses to AZD1222 COVID-19 vaccine. TCRdb keeps only in-frame clones here, not all; method: immunoSEQ multiplex PCR. The table has around 88,000 clones, roughly 89% seen once. This sample comprised peripheral blood, obtained on day 0 of MenACWY control vaccination. These receptors were obtained from an adult in good health.

This sequence joins TRBV4-3 and TRBJ2-3, with 9 bases fitting TRBD2. Germline V gene sequence: CDR1 LGHNA, CDR2 YSLEER. The CDR3 loop spans 16 amino acids. Trimming took 1 base from V and 5 from J; bases not matched to a gene: 7. CDR3 sequence (DNA): TGCGCCAGCAGCCAAGGGGGCGGGGGGGCCGTAGATACGCAGTATTTT. Translating gives CASSQGGGGAVDTQYF.

The chain employs TRBV5-4 and TRBJ2-7, with TRBD1 as a possible D gene (6 bases). This CDR3 spans 14 amino acids. V was trimmed by 3 bases and J by 4 bases, leaving 14 bases between them. From germline, CDR1 is SGHNT and CDR2 YYREEE (reference sequence). For the CDR3, the DNA is TGTGCCAGCAGCTCCACCCGGACAGATTACGAGCAGTACTTC. It codes for CASSSTRTDYEQYF.

This clone has a single count. The rearrangement joins TRBV19 to TRBJ2-7; 7 bases agree with TRBD1. Germline V gives CDR1 LNHDA, CDR2 SQIVND (reference sequence). V lost 6 bases to trimming and J lost 8 bases; unmatched junction nucleotides: 13. CDR3 length: 14 residues. This CDR3 is CASSSTGSKGQQYF. DNA of the CDR3: TGTGCCAGTAGCTCGACAGGGTCGAAAGGGCAGCAGTACTTC.

This sequence joins TRBV20-1 and TRBJ2-5, with 7 bases identical to TRBD1. J lost 0 bases, V lost 3 bases, and 10 bases had no gene match. Per germline, CDR1 DFQATT and CDR2 SNEGSKA (reference sequence). CDR3 size: 16 residues. The CDR3 region is CSASESGTENQETQYF. The CDR3 DNA is TGCAGTGCTAGTGAATCCGGGACAGAGAACCAAGAGACCCAGTACTTC.

The chain links TRBV29-1 to TRBJ1-3; D not resolved. Germline CDR1 is SQVTM and CDR2 is ANQGSEA. CDR3 length: 12 amino acids. V shed 5 bases and J shed 2 bases, with 7 bases lying between them. The DNA for the CDR3 is TGCAGCGTTAGCTCGGCTGGAAACACCATATATTTT. Its protein is CSVSSAGNTIYF.

The gene calls are TRBV24-1 and TRBJ2-2, with 7 bases lining up with TRBD1. The CDR3 totals 15 residues. CDR1 and CDR2 from the germline V gene are KGHDR and SFDVKD. The V gene end was trimmed by 4 bases and the J gene end by 11 bases; junction bases not matched to a gene: 12. CDR3 sequence (DNA): TGTGCCACCAGTGACTGGACAGGCCGTGGTGGCGAGCTGTTTTTT. Protein: CATSDWTGRGGELFF.

This clone has a handful of counts. The rearrangement joins TRBV25-1 to TRBJ1-2; D is perhaps TRBD1 (6 bases). With 10 bases removed from V and 6 bases from J, the gap between germline ends came to 18 bases. The CDR3 has 13 residues. The germline CDR1 and CDR2 sequences are MGHDK and SYGVNS. The CDR3 nucleotides read TGTGCCACCCACCCAGGCAGGGGTAATGGCTACACCTTC. As protein: CATHPGRGNGYTF.

Comments on this clone: The sample carries other DNA sequences with the same CDR3. The CDR3 sequence: CASSPPGGRGTEAFF. The CDR3 bases are TGTGCCAGCTCACCGCCGGGAGGGAGGGGCACTGAAGCTTTCTTT. This chain joins TRBV18 and TRBJ1-1, with D tentatively TRBD1 (5 bases). Trimming stripped 3 bases from V and 4 bases from J, with 15 bases between. The CDR3 contains 15 residues. Germline assignment: CDR1 KGHSH and CDR2 LQKENI.